Below are 18 T cell receptor beta chains sequenced from a single sample in a study of OX40 agonist ivuxolimab in advanced cancers. The assay was immunoSEQ multiplex PCR, and TCRdb's table has in-frame clones only and misses some. This table holds tens of thousands of clones, 81% found once. This material consisted of CD4+ or CD8+ T cells sorted from blood, taken in a trial of the OX40 agonist ivuxolimab. The receptors shown here come from an adult with an advanced solid tumor such as melanoma, head and neck, liver or kidney cancer.

The chain joins TRBV7-3 to TRBJ1-2; TRBD1 matches 9 bases. J lost 8 bases, V lost 4 bases, and 2 bases had no gene match. In germline, CDR1 is SGHTA, CDR2 FQGTGA. The CDR3 is made up of 12 amino acids. The CDR3 DNA is TGTGCCAGCAGCTCCGGACAGGGGGGCTACACCTTC. Protein product: CASSSGQGGYTF.

The genes are TRBV28 and TRBJ1-5, with 7 bases aligning to TRBD1. The length of the CDR3 is 17 residues. Germline CDR1 MDHEN, CDR2 SYDVKM. The trim removed 2 bases at V and 5 bases at J, leaving 12 bases unmatched. The CDR3: CASSLGQGTENDQPQHF. DNA for the CDR3: TGTGCCAGCAGTTTAGGGCAAGGGACAGAGAATGATCAGCCCCAGCATTTT.

The chain joins TRBV12-5 to TRBJ1-3; perhaps TRBD1 as D (5 bases). The V gene lost 2 bases and the J gene lost 4 bases, with 15 bases spanning the gap. CDR3 length equals 16 residues. Germline V lookup: CDR1 LGHNT, CDR2 FRNRAP. This chain's CDR3 is CASGLPRTRTGNTIYF. The DNA of the CDR3 is TGTGCTAGTGGTTTGCCTCGGACACGGACCGGAAACACCATATATTTT.

This chain links TRBV4-3 with TRBJ2-7; possible D gene TRBD1, 6 bases. The CDR3 consists of 15 residues. Germline CDR1 is LGHNA and CDR2 is YSLEER. V was shortened by 0 bases and J by 4 bases, with 13 bases between the two germline ends. CDR3: CASSQEGRGWYEQYF. DNA of the CDR3: TGCGCCAGCAGCCAAGAAGGCAGGGGTTGGTACGAGCAGTACTTC.

The CDR3 DNA reads as TGTGCCAGCAGCTCGGGACAGGGGATCAACGAGCAGTACTTC. It is translated as CASSSGQGINEQYF. This rearrangement joins TRBV5-6 to TRBJ2-7, with TRBD1 matching over 10 bases. The CDR3 spans 14 residues. Germline V gene lookup returns CDR1 SGHDT and CDR2 YYEEEE. V lost 3 bases, J lost 5 bases, and 5 bases stayed unmatched. Combining the CDR3 with reference TRBV5-6 and TRBJ2-7 gives the whole variable domain DAGVTQSPTHLIKTRGQQVTLRCSPKSGHDTVSWYQQALGQGPQFIFQYYEEEERQRGNFPDRFSGHQFPNYSSELNVNALLLGDSALYLCASSSGQGINEQYFGPGTRLTVT.

This clone came up a few times. CDR3 coding DNA: TGTGCCACCAGCGAGCAGGGGAACACTGAAGCTTTCTTT. Translating gives CATSEQGNTEAFF. V is TRBV15 and J is TRBJ1-1; perhaps TRBD1 as D (5 bases). The CDR3 has 13 residues. CDR1 and CDR2 from the germline V gene are LNHNV and YYDKDF (reference sequence). V lost 5 bases and J lost 1, with 8 bases in between. Filled out from reference TRBV15 and TRBJ1-1, the complete variable domain reads DAMVIQNPRYQVTQFGKPVTLSCSQTLNHNVMYWYQQKSSQAPKLLFHYYDKDFNNEADTPDNFQSRRPNTSFCFLDIRSPGLGDTAMYLCATSEQGNTEAFFGQGTRLTVV.

V usage is TRBV7-8 and J usage is TRBJ1-4; D is perhaps TRBD1 (6 bases). This CDR3 contains 15 residues. V lost 5 bases to trimming and J lost 7 bases, with 17 bases between them. Germline CDR1 and CDR2: SGHVS and FQNEAQ. The CDR3 DNA follows: TGTGCCAGCAGCAAAGGGTGGGGGCCTAGTGAAAAACTGTTTTTT. Translating gives CASSKGWGPSEKLFF.

The V gene is TRBV7-6, the J gene TRBJ1-5; TRBD1 might be the D (5 bases). Trimming cost V 6 bases and J 0 bases, with 21 bases left between them. Germline lookup yields CDR1 SGHVS and CDR2 FNYEAQ. The CDR3 is 18 amino acids. The CDR3 bases are TGTGCCAGCAGTCGGAAGGCGACAGCCTTGTATAGCAATCAGCCCCAGCATTTT. Amino acid sequence: CASSRKATALYSNQPQHF.

This clone came up once. This sequence joins TRBV6-5 and TRBJ2-5; 11 positions match TRBD1. The J call may be mistaken, given a closer DNA end match to TRBJ2-7. Germline CDR1 reads MNHEY; CDR2 reads SVGAGI. The CDR3 is 15 residues long. DNA for the CDR3: TGTGCCAGCAGTTCTCGGGACAGGGGGGATTACGAGCAGTACTTC. Translating gives CASSSRDRGDYEQYF.

The chain carries TRBV30 and TRBJ1-6; perhaps TRBD1 as D (6 bases). Germline-derived CDR1 and CDR2 are GTSNPN and SVGIG (reference sequence). Trimming took 4 bases from V and 10 from J, leaving 14 bases between them. The CDR3 loop spans 13 amino acids. CDR3 amino acids: CAWTPGAKSPLHF. The DNA of the CDR3 is TGTGCCTGGACCCCAGGGGCCAAATCACCCCTCCACTTT.

This clone was seen more than once but under ten times. The chain joins TRBV19 to TRBJ1-1; D is unresolved. Germline-derived CDR1 and CDR2 are LNHDA and SQIVND (reference sequence). Trimming removed 9 bases at V and 5 bases at J, with 10 bases between. This CDR3 has 11 amino acids. CDR3 sequence (DNA): TGTGCCAGCCAGTATAGGACTGAAGCTTTCTTT. This sequence encodes CASQYRTEAFF.

The rearrangement links TRBV29-1 to TRBJ2-3; 8 nucleotides line up with TRBD2. V lost 5 bases, J lost 1 base, and 5 bases stayed unmatched. The length of the CDR3 is 14 residues. In germline, CDR1 is SQVTM, CDR2 ANQGSEA. The CDR3 nucleotides read TGCAGCGTTAAAGCGGGAGCTGGCACAGATACGCAGTATTTT. Translated: CSVKAGAGTDTQYF.

The chain combines TRBV6-6 with TRBJ1-4; D perhaps matches TRBD1 (6 bases). Germline V CDR1 and CDR2: MNHNY, SVGAGI (reference sequence). V was trimmed by 8 bases and J by 7 bases, leaving 20 bases between them. The CDR3 loop spans 15 amino acids. The DNA for the CDR3 is TGTGCCAGCCAAGTTGGACAGTTTAGTTCTGAAAAACTGTTTTTT. Amino acids: CASQVGQFSSEKLFF.

This clone was observed a single time. V usage is TRBV13 and J usage is TRBJ2-7, with 9 bases lining up with TRBD1. V trimming: 3 bases; J trimming: 0 bases; junction bases outside the gene matches: 9. CDR3 length: 17 amino acids. The germline gives CDR1 PRHDT, CDR2 FYEKMQ (reference sequence). The DNA of the CDR3 is TGTGCCAGCAGCTTCGCATCCGGGACAGGGCGCTCCTACGAGCAGTACTTC. It is translated as CASSFASGTGRSYEQYF.

The chain is built from TRBV7-2 and TRBJ1-1; the D gene is possibly TRBD1 (6 bases). Germline V CDR1 and CDR2: SGHTA, FQGNSA. This CDR3 has 14 residues. Trimming removed 4 bases at V and 11 bases at J, with 20 bases between. The CDR3 nucleotides read TGTGCCAGCAGCTCCCCGGCGGGGGGCGCAGGGGCTTTCTTT. Translation gives CASSSPAGGAGAFF.

The chain is built from TRBV28 and TRBJ2-5; a possible D gene is TRBD2 (5 bases). V was pared by 3 bases and J by 11 bases, with 25 bases between. CDR1 and CDR2 from the germline V gene are MDHEN and SYDVKM. The CDR3 is 16 residues long. CDR3 protein: CASSLKFGVRPSGQYF. The CDR3 DNA reads as TGTGCCAGCAGTTTGAAGTTCGGGGTCAGACCGTCGGGGCAGTACTTC.

The J gene is TRBJ2-7, the V gene TRBV7-8; no clear D gene. The germline gives CDR1 SGHVS, CDR2 FQNEAQ. V was clipped by 1 base and J by 2 bases, with 9 bases between them. The length of the CDR3 is 14 residues. The CDR3 loop reads CASSLVPEAYEQYF. CDR3 in DNA: TGTGCCAGCAGCTTAGTCCCAGAAGCCTACGAGCAGTACTTC.

This chain connects TRBV30 to TRBJ2-5, with TRBD2 matching over 9 bases. After removal of 5 bases from V and 3 bases from J, the junction contained 4 bases not matched to a gene. This CDR3 region has 13 residues. Germline V gene sequence: CDR1 GTSNPN, CDR2 SVGIG (reference sequence). The CDR3 DNA sequence: TGTGCCTGGGATAGACTAGCGGAAGAGACCCAGTACTTC. It yields the protein CAWDRLAEETQYF.